This record looks at one T cell receptor (beta chain) sequence and its context. As yet, its antigen is unknown. Germline V lookup: CDR1 MDHEN, CDR2 SYDVKM. CDR3 length: 13 amino acids. The ends were cut back, 6 bases at V and 7 bases at J, with 16 bases in the middle. Clones were read by immunoSEQ multiplex PCR, and TCRdb kept only the in-frame ones, dropping some. Here the sample spans about 150,000 clones, 90% being singletons. The sample originates from a study of T cell responses to AZD1222 COVID-19 vaccine. Recipients boosted at about 4 weeks or about 12 weeks are pooled. Notes on the study in general: The donors showed a predominance of white British ancestry and of females, with possible underestimation of clonal diversity. Two doses of AZD1222 preceded a rise in Spike-specific TCR breadth and depth. Reportedly, nearly half the spike-specific TCRs target unmutated variant regions.

The origin of this receptor is an adult who received the AZD1222 COVID-19 vaccine. Source: peripheral blood, taken 28 days after the second AZD1222 dose. The genes are TRBV28 and TRBJ2-7; tentatively, D is TRBD1 (6 bases). CDR3 sequence (DNA): TGTGCCAGCAGCCCGGGGACACCCCCTGAGCAGTACTTC. As protein: CASSPGTPPEQYF.